This record covers a single T cell receptor beta chain. Its antigen is not known. The data were taken from a study of shared clonotypes between healthy human individuals. Study at large: Per donor, three plates held CD4 naive cells, three held CD4 memory, two held CD8 naive and one held CD8 memory.

Assay used: immunoSEQ multiplex PCR; TCRdb lists only in-frame clones, some missing. This repertoire shows 900,000 to 1,200,000 clones, around 78% found once; its top ten account for 0.6% to 0.7%. Whole-study results and caveats: Relative to clonotypes present in all four donors, those not shared had lower generation probabilities.

The sample taken for sequencing was memory CD4+ T cells from PBMCs. Subset meaning: CD45RA-negative fraction. The clonotype was recovered from a man younger than 35 in good health. Some clones in this sample may be carry-over from other donors' samples.

The CDR3 DNA reads as TGTGCCAGCAGCCCTCAGGGGACCACTGAAGCTTTCTTT. As protein: CASSPQGTTEAFF. The genes are TRBV7-3 and TRBJ1-1, with D possibly being TRBD1 (6 bases). From germline, CDR1 is SGHTA and CDR2 FQGTGA. V dropped 5 bases and J dropped 4 bases, with 11 bases sitting between them. This CDR3 has 13 amino acids.